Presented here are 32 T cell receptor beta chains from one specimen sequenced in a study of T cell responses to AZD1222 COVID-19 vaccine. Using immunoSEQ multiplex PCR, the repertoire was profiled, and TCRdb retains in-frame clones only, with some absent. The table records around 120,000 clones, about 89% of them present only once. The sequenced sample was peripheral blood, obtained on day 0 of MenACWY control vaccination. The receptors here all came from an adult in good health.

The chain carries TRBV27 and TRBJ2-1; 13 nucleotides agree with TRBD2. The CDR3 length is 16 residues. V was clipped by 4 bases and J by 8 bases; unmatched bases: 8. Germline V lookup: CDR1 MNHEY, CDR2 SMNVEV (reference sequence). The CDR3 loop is CASSSPGLAGNDEQFF. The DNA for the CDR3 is TGTGCCAGCAGTTCCCCGGGACTAGCGGGAAACGATGAGCAGTTCTTC.

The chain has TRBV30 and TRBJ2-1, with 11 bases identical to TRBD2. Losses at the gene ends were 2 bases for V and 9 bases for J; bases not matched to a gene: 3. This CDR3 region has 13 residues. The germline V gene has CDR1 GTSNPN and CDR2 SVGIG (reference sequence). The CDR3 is CAWSRGTSGEQFF. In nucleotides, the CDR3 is TGTGCCTGGAGTCGAGGGACTAGCGGTGAGCAGTTCTTC.

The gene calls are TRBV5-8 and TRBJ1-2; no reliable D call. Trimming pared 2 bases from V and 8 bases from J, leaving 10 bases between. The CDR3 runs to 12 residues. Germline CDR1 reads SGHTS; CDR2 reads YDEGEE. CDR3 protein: CASSFGPLGYTF. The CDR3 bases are TGTGCCAGCAGCTTCGGACCTCTGGGCTACACCTTC.

The CDR3 reads CASSPPAYNEQFF. For the CDR3, the DNA is TGTGCCAGCTCACCACCAGCCTACAATGAGCAGTTCTTC. The V gene is TRBV18, the J gene TRBJ2-1, with unresolved D. The CDR3 has 13 amino acids. Between the trimmed V and J ends, which lost 0 bases and 2 bases, there was a span of 2 bases. CDR1 is KGHSH and CDR2 is LQKENI in the germline V gene. The full variable domain, in which reference TRBV18 and TRBJ2-1 provide the parts outside the CDR3, is NAGVMQNPRHLVRRRGQEARLRCSPMKGHSHVYWYRQLPEEGLKFMVYLQKENIIDESGMPKERFSAEFPKEGPSILRIQQVVRGDSAAYFCASSPPAYNEQFFGPGTRLTVL.

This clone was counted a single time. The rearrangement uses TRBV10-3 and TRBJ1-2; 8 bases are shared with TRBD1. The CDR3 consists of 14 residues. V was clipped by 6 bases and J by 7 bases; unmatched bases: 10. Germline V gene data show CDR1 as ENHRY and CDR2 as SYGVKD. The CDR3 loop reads CAIRLGQGFSGYTF. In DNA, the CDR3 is TGTGCCATCAGACTAGGACAGGGATTCTCTGGCTACACCTTC.

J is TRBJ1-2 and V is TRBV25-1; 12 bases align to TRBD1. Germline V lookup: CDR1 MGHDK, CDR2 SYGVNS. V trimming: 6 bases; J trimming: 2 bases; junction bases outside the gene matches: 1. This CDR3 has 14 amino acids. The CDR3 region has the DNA TGTGCCAGCAGCGGGACAGGGGGCAACTATGGCTACACCTTC. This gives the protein CASSGTGGNYGYTF.

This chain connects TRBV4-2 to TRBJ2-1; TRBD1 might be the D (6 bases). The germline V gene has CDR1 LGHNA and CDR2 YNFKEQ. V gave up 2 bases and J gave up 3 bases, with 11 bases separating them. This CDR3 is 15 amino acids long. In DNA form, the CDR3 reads TGTGCCAGCAGCCAATTGGACAGCCTCTACAATGAGCAGTTCTTC. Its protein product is CASSQLDSLYNEQFF.

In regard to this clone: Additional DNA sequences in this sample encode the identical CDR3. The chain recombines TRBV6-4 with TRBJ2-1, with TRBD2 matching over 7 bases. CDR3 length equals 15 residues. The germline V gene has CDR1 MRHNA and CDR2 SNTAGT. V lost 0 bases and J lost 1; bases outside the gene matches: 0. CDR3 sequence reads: CASSDSSGSYNEQFF. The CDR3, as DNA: TGTGCCAGCAGTGACTCTAGCGGGTCCTACAATGAGCAGTTCTTC.

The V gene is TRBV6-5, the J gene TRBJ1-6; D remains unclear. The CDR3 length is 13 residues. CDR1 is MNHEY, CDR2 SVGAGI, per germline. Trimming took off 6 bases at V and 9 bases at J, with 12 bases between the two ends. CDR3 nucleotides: TGTGCCAGCAGCGGCCTCCGAGGTTCACCCCTCCACTTT. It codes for CASSGLRGSPLHF.

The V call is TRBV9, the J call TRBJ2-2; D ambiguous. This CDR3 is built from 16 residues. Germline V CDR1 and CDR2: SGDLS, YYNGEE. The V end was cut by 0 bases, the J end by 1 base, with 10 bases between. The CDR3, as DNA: TGTGCCAGCAGCGTAGGCGCACTCGGGAACACCGGGGAGCTGTTTTTT. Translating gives CASSVGALGNTGELFF.

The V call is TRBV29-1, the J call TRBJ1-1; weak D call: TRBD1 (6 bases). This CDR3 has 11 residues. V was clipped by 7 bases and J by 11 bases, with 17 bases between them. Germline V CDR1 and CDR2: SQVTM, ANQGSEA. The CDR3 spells CSGLGAWGAFF. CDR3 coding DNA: TGCAGCGGGTTGGGGGCGTGGGGTGCTTTCTTT. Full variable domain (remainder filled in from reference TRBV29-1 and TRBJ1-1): SAVISQKPSRDICQRGTSLTIQCQVDSQVTMMFWYRQQPGQSLTLIATANQGSEATYESGFVIDKFPISRPNLTFSTLTVSNMSPEDSSIYLCSGLGAWGAFFGQGTRLTVV.

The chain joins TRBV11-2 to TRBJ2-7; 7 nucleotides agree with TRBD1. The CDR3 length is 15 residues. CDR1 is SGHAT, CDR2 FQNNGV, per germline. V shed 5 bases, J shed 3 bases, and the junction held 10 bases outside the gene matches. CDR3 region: CASSPRQGPNYEQYF. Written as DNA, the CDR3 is TGTGCCAGCAGCCCCCGACAGGGACCCAACTACGAGCAGTACTTC.

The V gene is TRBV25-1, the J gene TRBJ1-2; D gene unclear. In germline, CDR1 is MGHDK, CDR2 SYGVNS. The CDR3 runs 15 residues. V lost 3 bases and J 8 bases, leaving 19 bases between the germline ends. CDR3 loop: CASSEMGQTRRGYTF. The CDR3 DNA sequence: TGTGCCAGCAGTGAGATGGGTCAGACAAGGCGAGGCTACACCTTC.

CDR3 DNA sequence: TGTGCCAGCAGTGAAGCTGGGTCACAGCCCCAGCATTTT. The encoded protein is CASSEAGSQPQHF. This chain uses TRBV2 with TRBJ1-5; no clear D gene. Germline V CDR1 and CDR2: SNHLY, FYNNEI. CDR3 length: 13 amino acids. The V and J ends lost 0 bases and 7 bases respectively, with 7 bases between them.

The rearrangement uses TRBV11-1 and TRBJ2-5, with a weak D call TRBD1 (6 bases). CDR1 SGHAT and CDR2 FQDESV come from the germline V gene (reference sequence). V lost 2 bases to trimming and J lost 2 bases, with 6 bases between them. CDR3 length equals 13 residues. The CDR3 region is CASSLQGQETQYF. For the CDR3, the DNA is TGTGCCAGCAGCTTACAGGGGCAAGAGACCCAGTACTTC.

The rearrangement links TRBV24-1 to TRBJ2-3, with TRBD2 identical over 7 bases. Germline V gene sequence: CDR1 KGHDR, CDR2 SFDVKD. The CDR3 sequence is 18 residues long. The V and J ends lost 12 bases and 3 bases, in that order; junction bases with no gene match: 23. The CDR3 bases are TGTGCCTCTATCCGTGAGGCGGGAGTCGCTTGGAGGACAGATACGCAGTATTTT. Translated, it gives CASIREAGVAWRTDTQYF.

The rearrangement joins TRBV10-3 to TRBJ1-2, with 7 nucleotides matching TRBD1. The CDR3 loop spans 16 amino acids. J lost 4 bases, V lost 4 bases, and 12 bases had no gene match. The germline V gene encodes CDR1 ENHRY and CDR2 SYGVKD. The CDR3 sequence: CAISGLGTAGPYGYTF. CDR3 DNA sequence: TGTGCCATCAGTGGGCTCGGGACAGCCGGCCCCTATGGCTACACCTTC.

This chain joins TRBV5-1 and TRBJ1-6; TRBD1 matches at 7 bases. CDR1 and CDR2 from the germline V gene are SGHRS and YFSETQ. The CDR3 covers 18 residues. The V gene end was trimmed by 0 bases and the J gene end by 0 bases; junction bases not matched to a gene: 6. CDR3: CASSLDAGGSSYNSPLHF. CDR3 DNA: TGCGCCAGCAGCTTGGATGCAGGGGGAAGCTCCTATAATTCACCCCTCCACTTT.

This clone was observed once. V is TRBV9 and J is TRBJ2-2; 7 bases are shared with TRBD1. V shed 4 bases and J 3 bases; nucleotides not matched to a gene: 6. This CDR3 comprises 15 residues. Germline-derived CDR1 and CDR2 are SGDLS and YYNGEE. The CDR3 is CASSLQGLHTGELFF. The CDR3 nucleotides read TGTGCCAGCAGCTTACAGGGGCTACACACCGGGGAGCTGTTTTTT.

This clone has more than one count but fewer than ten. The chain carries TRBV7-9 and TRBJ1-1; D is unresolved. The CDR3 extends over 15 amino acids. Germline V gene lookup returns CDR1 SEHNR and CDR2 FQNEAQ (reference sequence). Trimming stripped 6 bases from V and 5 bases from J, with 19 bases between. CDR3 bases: TGTGCCAGCAGGCTCCCTGGGGTGGCCTATACTGAAGCTTTCTTT. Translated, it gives CASRLPGVAYTEAFF.

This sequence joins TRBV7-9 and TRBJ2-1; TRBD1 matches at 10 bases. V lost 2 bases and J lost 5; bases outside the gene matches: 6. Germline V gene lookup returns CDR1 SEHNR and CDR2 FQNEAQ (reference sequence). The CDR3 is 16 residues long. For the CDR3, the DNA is TGTGCCAGCAGCTTACGGGACAGGGGTCGCAACAATGAGCAGTTCTTC. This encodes CASSLRDRGRNNEQFF.

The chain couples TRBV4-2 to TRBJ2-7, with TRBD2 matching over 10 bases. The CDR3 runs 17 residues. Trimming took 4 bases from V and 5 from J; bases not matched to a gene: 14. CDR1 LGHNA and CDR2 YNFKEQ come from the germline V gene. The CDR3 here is CASSRESFASGSDEQYF. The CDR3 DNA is TGTGCCAGCAGCCGAGAGTCCTTCGCTAGCGGGAGCGACGAGCAGTACTTC.

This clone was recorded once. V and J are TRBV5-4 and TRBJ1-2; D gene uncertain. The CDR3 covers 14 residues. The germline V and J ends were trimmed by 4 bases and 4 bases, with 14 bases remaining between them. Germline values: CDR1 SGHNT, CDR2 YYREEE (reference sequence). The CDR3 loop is CASSTYPGSYGYTF. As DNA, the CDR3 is TGTGCCAGCAGCACCTACCCCGGGTCCTATGGCTACACCTTC.

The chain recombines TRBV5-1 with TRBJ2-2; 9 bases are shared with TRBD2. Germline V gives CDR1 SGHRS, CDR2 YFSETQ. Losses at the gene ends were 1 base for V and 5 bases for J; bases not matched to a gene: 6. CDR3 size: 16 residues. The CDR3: CASSLILAGATGELFF. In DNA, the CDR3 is TGCGCCAGCAGCTTGATATTAGCGGGAGCTACCGGGGAGCTGTTTTTT. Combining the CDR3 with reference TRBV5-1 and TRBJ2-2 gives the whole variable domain KAGVTQTPRYLIKTRGQQVTLSCSPISGHRSVSWYQQTPGQGLQFLFEYFSETQRNKGNFPGRFSGRQFSNSRSEMNVSTLELGDSALYLCASSLILAGATGELFFGEGSRLTVL.

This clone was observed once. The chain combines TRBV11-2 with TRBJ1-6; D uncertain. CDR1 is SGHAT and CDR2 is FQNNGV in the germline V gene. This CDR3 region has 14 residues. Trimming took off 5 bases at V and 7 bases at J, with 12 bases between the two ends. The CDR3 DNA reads TGTGCCAGCAGCCATAGTAGTGGAAATTCACCCCTCCACTTT. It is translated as CASSHSSGNSPLHF.

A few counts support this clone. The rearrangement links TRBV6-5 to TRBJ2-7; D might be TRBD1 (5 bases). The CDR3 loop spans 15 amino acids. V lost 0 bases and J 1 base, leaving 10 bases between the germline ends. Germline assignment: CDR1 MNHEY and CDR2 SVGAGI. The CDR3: CASSYSGEGSYEQYF. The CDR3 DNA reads TGTGCCAGCAGTTACTCAGGGGAAGGATCCTACGAGCAGTACTTC.

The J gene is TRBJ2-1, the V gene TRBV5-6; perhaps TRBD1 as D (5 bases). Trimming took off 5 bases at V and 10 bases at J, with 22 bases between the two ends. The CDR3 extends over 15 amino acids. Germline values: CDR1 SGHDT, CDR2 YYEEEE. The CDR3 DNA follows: TGTGCCAGCAGTTTTGAGAGCCCAGGGATCAGGGAGCAGTTCTTC. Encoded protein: CASSFESPGIREQFF.

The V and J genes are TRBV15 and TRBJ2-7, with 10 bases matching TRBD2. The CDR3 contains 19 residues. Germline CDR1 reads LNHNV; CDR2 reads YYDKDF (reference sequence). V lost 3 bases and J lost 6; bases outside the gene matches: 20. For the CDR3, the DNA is TGTGCCACCAGCAGGGGGCAGGGGGCTAGCGGGAGTTCTTACGGCGAGCAGTACTTC. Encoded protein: CATSRGQGASGSSYGEQYF.

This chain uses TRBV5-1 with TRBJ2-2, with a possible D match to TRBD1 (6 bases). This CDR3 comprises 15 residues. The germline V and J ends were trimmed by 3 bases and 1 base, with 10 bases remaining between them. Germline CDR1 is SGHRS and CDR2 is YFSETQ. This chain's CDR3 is CASSSGQQNTGELFF. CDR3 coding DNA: TGCGCCAGCAGCTCGGGACAACAGAACACCGGGGAGCTGTTTTTT.

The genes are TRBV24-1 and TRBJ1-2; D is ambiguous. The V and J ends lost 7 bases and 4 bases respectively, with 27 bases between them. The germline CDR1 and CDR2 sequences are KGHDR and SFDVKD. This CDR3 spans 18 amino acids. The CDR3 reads CATRRGITVPRICYGYTF. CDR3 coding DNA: TGTGCCACCAGACGCGGAATCACGGTACCAAGAATCTGCTATGGCTACACCTTC.

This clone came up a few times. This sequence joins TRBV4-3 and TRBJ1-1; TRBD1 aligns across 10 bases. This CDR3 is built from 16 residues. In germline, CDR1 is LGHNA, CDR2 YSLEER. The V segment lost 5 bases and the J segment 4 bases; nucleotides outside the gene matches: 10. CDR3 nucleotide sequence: TGCGCCAGCAGCAAAGGACAGGGGGAAGGGGGCACTGAAGCTTTCTTT. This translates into CASSKGQGEGGTEAFF.

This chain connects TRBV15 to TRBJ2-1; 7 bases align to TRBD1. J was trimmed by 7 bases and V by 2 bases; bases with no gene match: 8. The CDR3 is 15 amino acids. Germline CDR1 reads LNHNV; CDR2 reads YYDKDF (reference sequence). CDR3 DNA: TGTGCCACCAGCAGACCCTCCACAGGGGCAAATGAGCAGTTCTTC. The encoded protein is CATSRPSTGANEQFF.